A single sample gave rise to the 15 T cell receptor beta chains below, sequenced in a study of cytomegalovirus exposure and HLA in healthy donors. PCR used 60 Vbeta primers and 13 Jbeta primers. Here immunoSEQ multiplex PCR was the method, and the copy in TCRdb shows in-frame clones only, minus some. The ten top clones account for 6.1%, within a sample of roughly 50,000 clones. Sequencing input: PBMCs. All receptors come from a male donor in good health and CMV-seropositive.

The gene calls are TRBV30 and TRBJ1-5; D is ambiguous. The CDR3 loop spans 14 amino acids. Looked up from germline, CDR1 is GTSNPN and CDR2 is SVGIG (reference sequence). V was shortened by 1 base and J by 2 bases, with 9 bases between the two germline ends. This CDR3 is CAWSELEGNQPQHF. Here the CDR3 DNA reads TGTGCCTGGAGTGAGTTGGAGGGCAATCAGCCCCAGCATTTT.

This rearrangement joins TRBV9 to TRBJ2-1; 7 bases align to TRBD1. The CDR3 consists of 15 residues. V was clipped by 2 bases and J by 2 bases; unmatched bases: 4. Germline CDR1 is SGDLS and CDR2 is YYNGEE. The CDR3 loop is CASSVTGVPYNEQFF. The DNA for the CDR3 is TGTGCCAGCAGCGTCACAGGGGTCCCCTACAATGAGCAGTTCTTC.

The chain employs TRBV5-1 and TRBJ1-5; 7 positions agree with TRBD1. Germline loops: CDR1 SGHRS, CDR2 YFSETQ. The J segment lost 7 bases and the V segment lost 3 bases, leaving 10 bases of the junction unmatched. This CDR3 contains 15 residues. DNA of the CDR3: TGCGCCAGCAGCTGGAAAACAGGGGCACCCCAGCCCCAGCATTTT. It yields the protein CASSWKTGAPQPQHF.

This chain's CDR3 is CSAPLTGELFF. CDR3 nucleotides: TGCAGTGCTCCCCTCACCGGGGAGCTGTTTTTT. This rearrangement joins TRBV20-1 to TRBJ2-2; D unclear. The V end was cut by 5 bases, the J end by 4 bases, with 5 bases between. The CDR3 is 11 residues long. Germline V gives CDR1 DFQATT, CDR2 SNEGSKA (reference sequence).

This chain connects TRBV2 to TRBJ2-7, with 7 bases that match TRBD2. The CDR3 runs to 15 residues. CDR1 is SNHLY and CDR2 is FYNNEI in the germline V gene. The V gene end was trimmed by 0 bases and the J gene end by 3 bases; junction bases not matched to a gene: 5. The CDR3 DNA follows: TGTGCCAGCAGTGAAGCGGGAGGGACCGACTACGAGCAGTACTTC. It yields the protein CASSEAGGTDYEQYF.

The V and J genes are TRBV27 and TRBJ2-2; the D gene is possibly TRBD1 (5 bases). Trimming shortened V by 1 base and J by 5 bases, and 14 bases separated the two germline ends. CDR1 MNHEY and CDR2 SMNVEV come from the germline V gene (reference sequence). This CDR3 region has 16 residues. Here the CDR3 DNA reads TGTGCCAGCAGTTTATTACAGGAATTCCCTACCGGGGAGCTGTTTTTT. Protein: CASSLLQEFPTGELFF.

The gene calls are TRBV27 and TRBJ2-7; no definite D call. This CDR3 comprises 13 residues. Germline loops: CDR1 MNHEY, CDR2 SMNVEV (reference sequence). V shed 5 bases and J shed 4 bases, with 12 bases lying between them. CDR3 bases: TGTGCCAGCAGTCCCGCGTCATGGTACGAGCAGTACTTC. Its translation: CASSPASWYEQYF.

This sequence joins TRBV11-2 and TRBJ2-5, with TRBD1 identical over 7 bases. The J call may be wrong; the DNA end is better matched by TRBJ2-7. The germline V gene encodes CDR1 SGHAT and CDR2 FQNNGV. This CDR3 contains 13 residues. CDR3 in amino acids: CASSPGGPYEQYF. The DNA for the CDR3 is TGTGCCAGCAGCCCAGGGGGACCCTACGAGCAGTACTTC.

The chain couples TRBV11-2 to TRBJ2-2, with a tentative D call TRBD1 (5 bases). CDR1 and CDR2 from the germline V gene are SGHAT and FQNNGV. This CDR3 region has 15 residues. Trimming pared 4 bases from V and 2 bases from J, leaving 11 bases between. This chain's CDR3 is CASSSLRTNTGELFF. For the CDR3, the DNA is TGTGCCAGCAGCTCCCTCCGGACAAACACCGGGGAGCTGTTTTTT.

The chain links TRBV18 to TRBJ1-3; perhaps TRBD1 as D (6 bases). The CDR3 is 16 amino acids. The V gene lost 3 bases and the J gene lost 2 bases, with 14 bases spanning the gap. Germline V gene sequence: CDR1 KGHSH, CDR2 LQKENI. This CDR3 reads CASSPYLGGPGNTIYF. The CDR3 DNA reads as TGTGCCAGCTCACCCTACCTAGGGGGTCCTGGAAACACCATATATTTT.

The chain carries TRBV19 and TRBJ1-2; perhaps TRBD1 as D (5 bases). Per germline, CDR1 LNHDA and CDR2 SQIVND (reference sequence). The V gene lost 7 bases and the J gene lost 0 bases, with 12 bases spanning the gap. The CDR3 has 14 residues. DNA of the CDR3: TGTGCCAGTACTATCAGGGCTGCTAACTATGGCTACACCTTC. It translates to CASTIRAANYGYTF.

On this clone: The junction and the germline gene differ at one end; a read error may be behind it. The chain uses TRBV5-4 and TRBJ2-2; tentatively, D is TRBD2 (5 bases). Germline CDR1 is SGHNT and CDR2 is YYREEE (reference sequence). CDR3 size: 14 residues. The CDR3 region is CASSLWEFTEELFF. The CDR3 DNA is TGTGCCAGCAGCTTATGGGAGTTTACCGAGGAGCTGTTTTTT.

The gene calls are TRBV7-2 and TRBJ2-4, with 9 bases fitting TRBD1. The CDR3 is made up of 15 amino acids. Losses at the gene ends were 4 bases for V and 7 bases for J; bases not matched to a gene: 8. CDR1 is SGHTA, CDR2 FQGNSA, per germline. CDR3 coding DNA: TGTGCCAGCAGCTGGGGACAGGGAGTCGGGAACATTCAGTACTTC. Protein product: CASSWGQGVGNIQYF.

The rearrangement joins TRBV9 to TRBJ1-4; a possible D gene is TRBD1 (5 bases). From germline, CDR1 is SGDLS and CDR2 YYNGEE. V lost 4 bases to trimming and J lost 7 bases, with 17 bases between them. CDR3 length equals 15 residues. The CDR3 here is CASSSRGSGGEKLFF. CDR3 DNA: TGTGCCAGCAGCTCGCGGGGCTCAGGAGGTGAAAAACTGTTTTTT.

This chain uses TRBV2 with TRBJ1-5, with D perhaps TRBD1 (5 bases). V gave up 6 bases and J gave up 1 base, with 13 bases separating them. This CDR3 has 15 residues. Germline assignment: CDR1 SNHLY and CDR2 FYNNEI. The CDR3 nucleotides read TGTGCCAGCAGCCCCGCAGGGCCAAGCAATCAGCCCCAGCATTTT. The encoded protein is CASSPAGPSNQPQHF.